This T cell receptor beta chain originates from a study of blood T cell repertoires in COVID-19. Study background: Whether acute or convalescent, the COVID-19 samples came from the United States, Italy and Spain. T cells, B-cell-depleted T cells, or PBMCs provided the cDNA or gDNA that served as material.

Original processing methods: By means of reference gene primer amplification, nucleated cell counts were estimated. TCRdb keeps only in-frame clones here, not all; method: immunoSEQ multiplex PCR. V, J and clone size were drawn from that table, and D and trimming were deduced from the DNA. This table holds about 81,000 clones, 86% found once. Germline V CDR1 and CDR2: MDHEN, SYDVKM. The junction had 4 bases not matched to a gene; V was cut back by 8 bases and J by 6 bases. The CDR3 is 13 amino acids. The sequence derives from a human donor in a cohort sampled during active COVID-19. The V and J genes are TRBV28 and TRBJ2-1, with 10 bases identical to TRBD2. The source material was peripheral blood. CDR3 bases: TGTGCCAGCGTGACTAGCGGGTCCAATGAGCAGTTCTTC. Translating gives CASVTSGSNEQFF.